Below are 21 T cell receptor beta chains sequenced from a single sample in a study of OX40 agonist ivuxolimab in advanced cancers. Only in-frame clones appear in the TCRdb table, and some are missing; sequencing was by immunoSEQ multiplex PCR. The sample consists of tens of thousands of clones, roughly nine tenths of them appearing once. This specimen consisted of CD4+ or CD8+ T cells sorted from blood, obtained in a trial of the OX40 agonist ivuxolimab. These receptors were collected from an adult with an advanced solid tumor such as melanoma, head and neck, liver or kidney cancer.

The chain joins TRBV5-1 to TRBJ2-2; D could derive from TRBD1 or TRBD2 (5 bases each). Germline V CDR1 and CDR2: SGHRS, YFSETQ. The germline V and J ends were trimmed by 0 bases and 7 bases, with 19 bases remaining between them. There are 17 residues in the CDR3. The CDR3 DNA sequence: TGCGCCAGCAGCTTGGGCCTAGGGACGGATCGGGGCGGGGAGCTGTTTTTT. Its protein product is CASSLGLGTDRGGELFF.

The CDR3 region has the DNA TGCAGCGTTGGATCGACAGGGGGCGGAGAGCCCCAGCATTTT. Its translation is CSVGSTGGGEPQHF. V gene TRBV29-1 combines with J gene TRBJ1-5; the match to TRBD1 covers 10 bases. The CDR3 is 14 amino acids. CDR1 SQVTM and CDR2 ANQGSEA come from the germline V gene. Trimming cost V 4 bases and J 8 bases; bases outside gene matches: 8. Complete variable domain (other parts from reference TRBV29-1 and TRBJ1-5): SAVISQKPSRDICQRGTSLTIQCQVDSQVTMMFWYRQQPGQSLTLIATANQGSEATYESGFVIDKFPISRPNLTFSTLTVSNMSPEDSSIYLCSVGSTGGGEPQHFGDGTRLSIL.

J is TRBJ2-2 and V is TRBV7-6; D gene unclear. Looked up from germline, CDR1 is SGHVS and CDR2 is FNYEAQ. This CDR3 is built from 16 residues. V was pared by 3 bases and J by 5 bases, with 16 bases between. The CDR3 reads CASSFAQSVGTGELFF. CDR3 DNA: TGTGCCAGCAGCTTTGCTCAGTCAGTGGGTACCGGGGAGCTGTTTTTT.

The chain employs TRBV7-8 and TRBJ2-2; D is undetermined. V lost 1 base, J lost 7 bases, and 7 bases lay in between. Germline assignment: CDR1 SGHVS and CDR2 FQNEAQ. The CDR3 has 13 residues. Written as DNA, the CDR3 is TGTGCCAGCAGCTTAGAATGGGGCGGGGAGCTGTTTTTT. It yields the protein CASSLEWGGELFF.

This clone was recorded only once. In nucleotides, the CDR3 is TGTGCCAGCAGCTTATTTTCCGGAACCGGGGAGCTGTTTTTT. This encodes CASSLFSGTGELFF. This chain connects TRBV7-3 to TRBJ2-2; D remains ambiguous. V was shortened by 2 bases and J by 5 bases, with 9 bases between the two germline ends. From germline, CDR1 is SGHTA and CDR2 FQGTGA. CDR3 size: 14 residues.

This sequence joins TRBV5-1 and TRBJ1-2; no clear D gene. The CDR3 extends over 13 amino acids. CDR1 is SGHRS and CDR2 is YFSETQ in the germline V gene. V was pared by 4 bases and J by 2 bases, with 9 bases between. The CDR3 protein is CASSPLPNYGYTF. The CDR3 region has the DNA TGCGCCAGCAGCCCACTCCCCAACTATGGCTACACCTTC.

V usage is TRBV9 and J usage is TRBJ2-2, with D uncertain. CDR1 is SGDLS, CDR2 YYNGEE, per germline. The CDR3 is 14 amino acids. Trimming cost V 4 bases and J 2 bases, with 9 bases left between them. The CDR3 loop is CASSLRLNTGELFF. The CDR3 coding sequence is TGTGCCAGCAGCCTTCGACTTAACACCGGGGAGCTGTTTTTT. Full variable domain (remainder filled in from reference TRBV9 and TRBJ2-2): DSGVTQTPKHLITATGQRVTLRCSPRSGDLSVYWYQQSLDQGLQFLIQYYNGEERAKGNILERFSAQQFPDLHSELNLSSLELGDSALYFCASSLRLNTGELFFGEGSRLTVL.

The chain employs TRBV6-4 and TRBJ1-2; no definite D call. CDR3 size: 13 residues. Germline loops: CDR1 MRHNA, CDR2 SNTAGT. Trimming left V 0 bases short and J 4 bases short, with 6 bases between. Here the CDR3 reads CASSDSAGYGYTF. The CDR3 DNA is TGTGCCAGCAGTGACTCCGCGGGCTATGGCTACACCTTC.

This sequence joins TRBV7-9 and TRBJ2-3; D call uncertain. CDR3 length equals 17 residues. Germline V lookup: CDR1 SEHNR, CDR2 FQNEAQ (reference sequence). V lost 5 bases and J lost 1, with 19 bases in between. The CDR3 DNA reads as TGTGCCAGCAGCGTTGATAGTTTCTCGACTCGCACAGATACGCAGTATTTT. It yields the protein CASSVDSFSTRTDTQYF.

The chain is built from TRBV5-1 and TRBJ1-1, with D unclear. The CDR3 totals 14 residues. In germline, CDR1 is SGHRS, CDR2 YFSETQ. Trimming stripped 0 bases from V and 5 bases from J, with 11 bases between. CDR3 region: CASSLVATSTEAFF. As DNA, the CDR3 is TGCGCCAGCAGCTTGGTGGCTACAAGTACTGAAGCTTTCTTT.

V is TRBV2 and J is TRBJ2-7; no clear D gene. Trimming removed 2 bases from V and 3 bases from J, with 17 bases in between. The CDR3 is 16 residues long. Germline CDR1 and CDR2: SNHLY and FYNNEI. The CDR3 bases are TGTGCCAGCAGTGAAAACAGCCTATCACCCTACTACGAGCAGTACTTC. Its translation: CASSENSLSPYYEQYF.

This chain joins TRBV29-1 and TRBJ1-5; tentative D call: TRBD1 (5 bases). CDR1 and CDR2 (germline): SQVTM, ANQGSEA. The CDR3 is 16 residues long. V lost 4 bases and J lost 1, with 17 bases in between. The CDR3: CSVVIGTGESNQPQHF. As DNA, the CDR3 is TGCAGCGTTGTAATAGGGACCGGGGAAAGCAATCAGCCCCAGCATTTT.

This chain links TRBV4-1 with TRBJ2-2, with D tentatively TRBD2 (5 bases). In germline, CDR1 is MGHRA, CDR2 YSYEKL. The V end lost 8 bases, the J end lost 2 bases, and 9 bases lay between the germline ends. CDR3 size: 13 residues. CDR3 in DNA: TGCGCCAGCGAGGGAGCAAACACCGGGGAGCTGTTTTTT. This translates into CASEGANTGELFF.

V gene TRBV7-9 combines with J gene TRBJ1-1; no reliable D call. The ends were cut back, 2 bases at V and 2 bases at J, with 6 bases in the middle. Per germline, CDR1 SEHNR and CDR2 FQNEAQ (reference sequence). This CDR3 spans 13 amino acids. In DNA, the CDR3 is TGTGCCAGCAGCTTATGGCCAAACACTGAAGCTTTCTTT. Translating gives CASSLWPNTEAFF.

The chain is built from TRBV4-2 and TRBJ2-3; a weak D match, TRBD2 (5 bases). Germline values: CDR1 LGHNA, CDR2 YNFKEQ. The CDR3 consists of 16 residues. V lost 4 bases to trimming and J lost 5 bases, with 19 bases between them. Here the CDR3 DNA reads TGTGCCAGCAGCCGAACGCGGGCAGCCGCGGGAGATACGCAGTATTTT. Translation gives CASSRTRAAAGDTQYF.

This rearrangement joins TRBV5-1 to TRBJ2-1; D not certain. The CDR3 extends over 14 amino acids. The germline V gene encodes CDR1 SGHRS and CDR2 YFSETQ. V was trimmed by 1 base and J by 0 bases, leaving 5 bases between them. CDR3 nucleotides: TGCGCCAGCAGCTTGTCAAGCTCCTACAATGAGCAGTTCTTC. This codes for CASSLSSSYNEQFF.

The rearrangement links TRBV28 to TRBJ1-1, with D possibly TRBD1 on 5 matching bases. The CDR3 consists of 14 residues. Trimming removed 4 bases from V and 5 bases from J, with 14 bases in between. Per germline, CDR1 MDHEN and CDR2 SYDVKM. The CDR3, as DNA: TGTGCCAGCAGTTCCCCTTGGGGGGGAACTGAAGCTTTCTTT. Protein: CASSSPWGGTEAFF.

The count of this clone is one. The rearrangement joins TRBV27 to TRBJ2-7; D might be TRBD1 (6 bases). Trimming pared 3 bases from V and 2 bases from J, leaving 11 bases between. Looked up from germline, CDR1 is MNHEY and CDR2 is SMNVEV (reference sequence). This CDR3 has 14 residues. The CDR3 sequence is CASSFRDTAYEQYF. Here the CDR3 DNA reads TGTGCCAGCAGTTTTAGGGACACAGCCTACGAGCAGTACTTC.

This chain connects TRBV30 to TRBJ2-1, with D maybe TRBD2 (6 bases). V was cut by 5 bases and J by 1 base, with 15 bases left in between. The CDR3 extends over 15 amino acids. Looked up from germline, CDR1 is GTSNPN and CDR2 is SVGIG (reference sequence). The CDR3 protein is CAWCLFAGSYNEQFF. The CDR3 DNA reads as TGTGCCTGGTGTTTATTCGCGGGATCCTACAATGAGCAGTTCTTC. Full variable domain (remainder filled in from reference TRBV30 and TRBJ2-1): SQTIHQWPATLVQPVGSPLSLECTVEGTSNPNLYWYRQAAGRGLQLLFYSVGIGQISSEVPQNLSASRPQDRQFILSSKKLLLSDSGFYLCAWCLFAGSYNEQFFGPGTRLTVL.

The chain recombines TRBV27 with TRBJ2-7; 11 bases match TRBD2. CDR3 size: 16 residues. V lost 8 bases and J lost 4; bases outside the gene matches: 13. The V gene's germline CDR1 is MNHEY and CDR2 SMNVEV (reference sequence). CDR3 nucleotides: TGTGCCAGCGCCCTACTAGCGGGAGAGTTACGGTACGAGCAGTACTTC. Its protein product is CASALLAGELRYEQYF.

The CDR3 loop is CASSIGTGGIYGYTF. The CDR3 DNA is TGTGCCAGCAGCATAGGTACAGGGGGAATCTATGGCTACACCTTC. The chain uses TRBV7-9 and TRBJ1-2, with TRBD1 matching over 8 bases. Germline V gene sequence: CDR1 SEHNR, CDR2 FQNEAQ (reference sequence). The V and J ends lost 5 bases and 4 bases, in that order; junction bases with no gene match: 9. There are 15 residues in the CDR3.